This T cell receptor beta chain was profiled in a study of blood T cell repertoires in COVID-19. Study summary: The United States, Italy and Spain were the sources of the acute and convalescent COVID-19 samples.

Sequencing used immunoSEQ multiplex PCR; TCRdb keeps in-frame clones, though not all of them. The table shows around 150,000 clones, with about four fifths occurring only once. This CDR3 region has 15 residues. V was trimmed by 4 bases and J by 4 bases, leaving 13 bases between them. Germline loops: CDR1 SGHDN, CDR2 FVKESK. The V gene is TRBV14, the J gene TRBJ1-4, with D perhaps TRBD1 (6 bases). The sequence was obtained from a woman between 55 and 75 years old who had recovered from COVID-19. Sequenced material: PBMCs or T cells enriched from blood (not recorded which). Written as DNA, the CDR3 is TGTGCCAGCAGCCGGGGGACACGGGTTAATGAAAAACTGTTTTTT. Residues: CASSRGTRVNEKLFF.